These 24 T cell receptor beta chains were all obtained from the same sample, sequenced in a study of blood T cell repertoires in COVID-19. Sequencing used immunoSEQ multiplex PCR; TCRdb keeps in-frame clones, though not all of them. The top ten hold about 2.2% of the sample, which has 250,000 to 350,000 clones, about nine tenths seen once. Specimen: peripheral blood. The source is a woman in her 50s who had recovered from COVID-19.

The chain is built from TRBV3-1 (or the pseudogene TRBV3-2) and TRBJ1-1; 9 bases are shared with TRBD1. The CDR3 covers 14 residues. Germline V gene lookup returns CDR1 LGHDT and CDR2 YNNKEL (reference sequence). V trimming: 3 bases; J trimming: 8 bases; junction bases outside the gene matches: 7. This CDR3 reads CASSQPTGGAEAFF. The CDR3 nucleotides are TGTGCCAGCAGCCAGCCTACAGGGGGCGCGGAAGCTTTCTTT.

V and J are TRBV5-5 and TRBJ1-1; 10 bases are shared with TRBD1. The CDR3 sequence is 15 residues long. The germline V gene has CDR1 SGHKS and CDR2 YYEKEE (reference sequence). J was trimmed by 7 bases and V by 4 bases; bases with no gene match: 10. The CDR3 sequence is CASSLGPTGGVEAFF. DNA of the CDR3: TGTGCCAGCAGCCTTGGCCCGACAGGGGGCGTTGAAGCTTTCTTT.

This CDR3 is CASSPRTSGGKFYEQYF. The CDR3 coding sequence is TGTGCCAGCAGCCCCCGGACTAGCGGGGGCAAATTCTACGAGCAGTACTTC. This chain connects TRBV7-9 to TRBJ2-7; 13 nucleotides align to TRBD2. Trimming cost V 5 bases and J 3 bases; bases outside gene matches: 10. Germline CDR1 SEHNR, CDR2 FQNEAQ (reference sequence). CDR3 size: 17 residues. The complete variable domain, with remaining parts taken from reference TRBV7-9 and TRBJ2-7, reads DTGVSQNPRHKITKRGQNVTFRCDPISEHNRLYWYRQTLGQGPEFLTYFQNEAQLEKSRLLSDRFSAERPKGSFSTLEIQRTEQGDSAMYLCASSPRTSGGKFYEQYFGPGTRLTVT.

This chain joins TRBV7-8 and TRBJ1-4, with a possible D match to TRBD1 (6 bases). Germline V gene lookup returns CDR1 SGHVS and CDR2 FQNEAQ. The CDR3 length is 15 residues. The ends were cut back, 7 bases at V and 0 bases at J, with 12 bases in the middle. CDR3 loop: CASNWGGTTNEKLFF. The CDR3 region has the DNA TGTGCCAGCAACTGGGGGGGCACAACTAATGAAAAACTGTTTTTT. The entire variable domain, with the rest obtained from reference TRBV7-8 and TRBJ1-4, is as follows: GAGVSQSPRYKVAKRGQDVALRCDPISGHVSLFWYQQALGQGPEFLTYFQNEAQLDKSGLPSDRFFAERPEGSVSTLKIQRTQQEDSAVYLCASNWGGTTNEKLFFGSGTQLSVL.

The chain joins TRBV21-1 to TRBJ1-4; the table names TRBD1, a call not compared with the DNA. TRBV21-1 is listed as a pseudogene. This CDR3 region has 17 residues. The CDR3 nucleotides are TGTGCCAGCAGCAATCACGTCTTGGGCAGAAACAATGAAAAACTGTTTTTT. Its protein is CASSNHVLGRNNEKLFF.

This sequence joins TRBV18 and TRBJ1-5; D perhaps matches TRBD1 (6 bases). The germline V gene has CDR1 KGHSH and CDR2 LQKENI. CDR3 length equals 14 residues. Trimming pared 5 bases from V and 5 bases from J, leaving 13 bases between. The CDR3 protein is CASSSTGRDQPQHF. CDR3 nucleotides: TGTGCCAGCTCATCTACAGGGCGTGATCAGCCCCAGCATTTT.

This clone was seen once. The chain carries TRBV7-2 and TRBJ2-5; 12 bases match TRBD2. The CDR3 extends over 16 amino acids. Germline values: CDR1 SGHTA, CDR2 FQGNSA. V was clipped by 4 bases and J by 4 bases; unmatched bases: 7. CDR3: CASSSGLAGRGETQYF. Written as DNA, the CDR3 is TGTGCCAGCAGCTCTGGACTAGCGGGAAGGGGAGAGACCCAGTACTTC.

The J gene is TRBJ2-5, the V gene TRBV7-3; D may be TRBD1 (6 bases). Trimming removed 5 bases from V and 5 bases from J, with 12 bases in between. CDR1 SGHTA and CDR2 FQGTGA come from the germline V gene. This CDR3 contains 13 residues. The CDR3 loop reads CASSQGSRETQYF. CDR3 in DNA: TGTGCCAGCAGCCAGGGGTCGCGGGAGACCCAGTACTTC.

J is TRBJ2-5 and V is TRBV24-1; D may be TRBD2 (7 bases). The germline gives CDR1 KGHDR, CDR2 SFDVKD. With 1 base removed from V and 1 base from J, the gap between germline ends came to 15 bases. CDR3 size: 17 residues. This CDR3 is CATSDLKRGGAQETQYF. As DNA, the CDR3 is TGTGCCACCAGTGATTTAAAGAGGGGGGGGGCCCAAGAGACCCAGTACTTC.

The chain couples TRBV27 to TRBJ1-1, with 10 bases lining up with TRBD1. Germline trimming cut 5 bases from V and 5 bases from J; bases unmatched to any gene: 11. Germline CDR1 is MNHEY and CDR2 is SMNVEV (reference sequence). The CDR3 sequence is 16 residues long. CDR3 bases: TGTGCCAGCAGTGTAGACAGGGGGCGGAGGTCGACTGAAGCTTTCTTT. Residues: CASSVDRGRRSTEAFF.

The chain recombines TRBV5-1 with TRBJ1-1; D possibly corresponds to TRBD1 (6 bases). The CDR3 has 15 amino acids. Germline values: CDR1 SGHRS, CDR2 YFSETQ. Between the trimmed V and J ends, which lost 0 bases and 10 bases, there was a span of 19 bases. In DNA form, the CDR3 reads TGCGCCAGCAGCTTGGTGGGGACCAACAGGGAAGTAGCTTTCTTT. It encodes CASSLVGTNREVAFF.

CDR3 residues: CASSFDPPGAGQETQYF. CDR3 nucleotide sequence: TGCGCCAGCAGCTTCGATCCCCCAGGAGCGGGTCAAGAGACCCAGTACTTC. This sequence joins TRBV5-1 and TRBJ2-5, with TRBD2 as a possible D gene (6 bases). Germline V gene lookup returns CDR1 SGHRS and CDR2 YFSETQ. CDR3 length: 17 residues. V was clipped by 2 bases and J by 2 bases, with 19 bases between them.

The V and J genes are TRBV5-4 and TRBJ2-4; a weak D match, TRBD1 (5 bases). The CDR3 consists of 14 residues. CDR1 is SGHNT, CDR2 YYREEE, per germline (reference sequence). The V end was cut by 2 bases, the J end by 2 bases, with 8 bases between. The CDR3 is CASSFPGSKNIQYF. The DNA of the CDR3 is TGTGCCAGCAGCTTTCCAGGGTCCAAAAACATTCAGTACTTC.

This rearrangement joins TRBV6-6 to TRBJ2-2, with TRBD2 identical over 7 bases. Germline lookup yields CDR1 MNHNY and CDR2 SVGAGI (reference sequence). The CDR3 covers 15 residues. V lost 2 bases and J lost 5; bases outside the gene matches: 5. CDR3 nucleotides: TGTGCCAGCAGTTACGCTGGGGGGGGGACCGGGGAGCTGTTTTTT. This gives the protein CASSYAGGGTGELFF.

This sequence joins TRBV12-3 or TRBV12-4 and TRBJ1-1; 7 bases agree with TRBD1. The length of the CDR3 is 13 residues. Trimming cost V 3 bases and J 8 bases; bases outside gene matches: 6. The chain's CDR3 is CASSFLPGQEAFF. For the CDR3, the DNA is TGTGCCAGCAGTTTTCTTCCGGGACAGGAAGCTTTCTTT.

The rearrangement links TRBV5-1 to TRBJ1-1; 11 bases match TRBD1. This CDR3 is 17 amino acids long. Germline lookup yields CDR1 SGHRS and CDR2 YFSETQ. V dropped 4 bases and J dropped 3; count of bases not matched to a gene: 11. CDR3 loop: CASSPGQGALMDTEAFF. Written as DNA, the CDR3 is TGCGCCAGCAGCCCAGGACAGGGGGCGCTTATGGACACTGAAGCTTTCTTT.

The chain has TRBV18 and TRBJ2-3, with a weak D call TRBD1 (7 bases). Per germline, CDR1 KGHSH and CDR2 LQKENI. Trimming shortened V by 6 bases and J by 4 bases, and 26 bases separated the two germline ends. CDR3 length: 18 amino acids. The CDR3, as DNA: TGTGCCAGCTCGCCTTTCGAGGTGGCAGGGGGGTTCGCAGATACGCAGTATTTT. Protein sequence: CASSPFEVAGGFADTQYF.

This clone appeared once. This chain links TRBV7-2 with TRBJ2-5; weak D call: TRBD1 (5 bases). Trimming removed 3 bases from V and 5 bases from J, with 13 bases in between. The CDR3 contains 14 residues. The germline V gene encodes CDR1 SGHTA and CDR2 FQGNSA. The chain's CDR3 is CASSLGRAAETQYF. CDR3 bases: TGTGCCAGCAGCTTGGGGCGTGCGGCGGAGACCCAGTACTTC. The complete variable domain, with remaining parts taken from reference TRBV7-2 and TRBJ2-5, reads GAGVSQSPSNKVTEKGKDVELRCDPISGHTALYWYRQSLGQGLEFLIYFQGNSAPDKSGLPSDRFSAERTGGSVSTLTIQRTQQEDSAVYLCASSLGRAAETQYFGPGTRLLVL.

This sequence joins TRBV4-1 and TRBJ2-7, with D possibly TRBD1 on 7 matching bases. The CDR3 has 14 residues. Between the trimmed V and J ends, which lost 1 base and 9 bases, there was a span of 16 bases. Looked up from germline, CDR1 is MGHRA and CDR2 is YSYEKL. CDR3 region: CASSQGQGGTGQYF. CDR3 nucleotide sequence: TGCGCCAGCAGCCAAGGACAGGGAGGAACCGGGCAGTACTTC.

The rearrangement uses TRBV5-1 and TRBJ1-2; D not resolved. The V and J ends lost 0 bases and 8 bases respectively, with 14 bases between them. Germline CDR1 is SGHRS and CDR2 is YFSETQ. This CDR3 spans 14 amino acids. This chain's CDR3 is CASSLDFAGGGYTF. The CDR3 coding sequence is TGCGCCAGCAGCTTGGATTTTGCGGGAGGGGGCTACACCTTC. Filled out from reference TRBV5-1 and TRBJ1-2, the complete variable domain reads KAGVTQTPRYLIKTRGQQVTLSCSPISGHRSVSWYQQTPGQGLQFLFEYFSETQRNKGNFPGRFSGRQFSNSRSEMNVSTLELGDSALYLCASSLDFAGGGYTFGSGTRLTVV.

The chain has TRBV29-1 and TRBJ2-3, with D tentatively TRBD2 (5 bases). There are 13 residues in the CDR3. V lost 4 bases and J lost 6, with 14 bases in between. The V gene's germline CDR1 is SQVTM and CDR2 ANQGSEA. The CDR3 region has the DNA TGCAGCGTTGCGAATAGCGATTTTGATACGCAGTATTTT. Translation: CSVANSDFDTQYF.

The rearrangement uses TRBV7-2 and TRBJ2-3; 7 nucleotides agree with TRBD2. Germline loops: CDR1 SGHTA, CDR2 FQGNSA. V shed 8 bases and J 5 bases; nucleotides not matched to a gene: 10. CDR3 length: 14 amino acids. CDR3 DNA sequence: TGTGCCAGCCGCCGGACTAGTCGACTAGATACGCAGTATTTT. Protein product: CASRRTSRLDTQYF.

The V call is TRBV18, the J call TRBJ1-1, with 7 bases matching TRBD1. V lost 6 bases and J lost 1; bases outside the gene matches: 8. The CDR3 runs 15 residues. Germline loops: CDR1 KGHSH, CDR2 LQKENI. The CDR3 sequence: CASSSKRQGNTEAFF. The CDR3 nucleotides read TGTGCCAGCTCGTCCAAGAGACAGGGGAACACTGAAGCTTTCTTT.

The CDR3 region has the DNA TGTGCCTGGAGTACTGACAGGGGGAATTCACCCCTCCACTTT. Translating it yields CAWSTDRGNSPLHF. The chain employs TRBV30 and TRBJ1-6; 9 bases map to TRBD1. Trimming removed 2 bases from V and 7 bases from J; junction bases left unmatched: 3. In germline, CDR1 is GTSNPN, CDR2 SVGIG (reference sequence). The CDR3 covers 14 residues.